These 24 T cell receptor beta chains share one sample of origin, sequenced in a study of HIV-infected patients and healthy controls. All unsorted peripheral T cells were captured because whole blood was used without fractionation. Alpha and beta constant-region primers primed reverse transcription of around 500 ng RNA. Separate chain-specific third strand synthesis with multiplexing indices produced the alpha and beta libraries. TCRdb itself ran the 5' RACE reads through MiXCR, one entry per CDR3 protein. Of some 10,000 distinct CDR3 sequences detected, less than 9.5% appear once; the ten largest clones hold about 3.5%. Sequencing was done on a sample of blood. The origin of the receptors is an adult in good health.

This clonotype is deemed medium-sized (0.01 to 0.1%). The chain has TRBV19 and TRBJ1-5; TRBD1 is a possible D gene (5 bases). The CDR3 loop spans 17 amino acids. Per the germline V gene, CDR1 is LNHDA and CDR2 is SQIVND (reference sequence). V shed 3 bases and J shed 0 bases, with 15 bases lying between them. CDR3 sequence: CASSMGSGRYSNQPQHF. The CDR3 DNA sequence: TGTGCCAGTAGTATGGGTTCAGGGAGGTATAGCAATCAGCCCCAGCATTTT.

By share, this clonotype counts as medium-sized. This sequence joins TRBV25-1 and TRBJ2-3; D is possibly TRBD2 (5 bases). Germline V gene sequence: CDR1 MGHDK, CDR2 SYGVNS. Trimming removed 4 bases from V and 2 bases from J, with 10 bases in between. The CDR3 is 14 residues long. CDR3 in amino acids: CASSGPGYTDTQYF. The CDR3 DNA reads TGTGCCAGCAGTGGCCCGGGGTACACAGATACGCAGTATTTT.

In this sample, this clonotype is medium-sized (0.01 to 0.1%). The chain has TRBV5-6 and TRBJ1-1; TRBD1 matches at 8 bases. CDR1 and CDR2 (germline): SGHDT, YYEEEE. This CDR3 spans 16 amino acids. Trimming cost V 1 base and J 3 bases; bases outside gene matches: 8. The CDR3, as DNA: TGTGCCAGCAGCTTGCGACAGGGGAGGAGGGACACTGAAGCTTTCTTT. The encoded protein is CASSLRQGRRDTEAFF.

In its sample, this clonotype ranks as medium-sized. This sequence joins TRBV20-1 and TRBJ2-1, with 7 bases fitting TRBD1. Germline V CDR1 and CDR2: DFQATT, SNEGSKA (reference sequence). This CDR3 region has 13 residues. DNA of the CDR3: TGCAGCCCGACAGGGCCAAATCACAATGAGCAGTTCTTC. Its protein product is CSPTGPNHNEQFF.

This clonotype turned up a few times. This sequence joins TRBV2 and TRBJ1-4, with TRBD1 as a possible D gene (6 bases). The CDR3 is 15 amino acids. Germline lookup yields CDR1 SNHLY and CDR2 FYNNEI. The germline V and J ends were trimmed by 6 bases and 8 bases, with 19 bases remaining between them. In nucleotides, the CDR3 is TGTGCCAGCAGAACTACCCGGGGGCAGGGGGAAAAACTGTTTTTT. It translates to CASRTTRGQGEKLFF. The entire variable domain, with the rest obtained from reference TRBV2 and TRBJ1-4, is as follows: EPEVTQTPSHQVTQMGQEVILRCVPISNHLYFYWYRQILGQKVEFLVSFYNNEISEKSEIFDDQFSVERPDGSNFTLKIRSTKLEDSAMYFCASRTTRGQGEKLFFGSGTQLSVL.

This clonotype showed up many times. The chain uses TRBV29-1 and TRBJ1-1, with 8 bases that match TRBD1. V lost 7 bases to trimming and J lost 4 bases; unmatched junction nucleotides: 8. Germline V gene data show CDR1 as SQVTM and CDR2 as ANQGSEA. The CDR3 runs to 13 residues. The CDR3 nucleotides are TGCAGCGCCATGACAGGGGTCTTCACTGAAGCTTTCTTT. Encoded protein: CSAMTGVFTEAFF.

This clonotype turned up a few times. V gene TRBV6-1 combines with J gene TRBJ1-1; 7 bases are a match to TRBD1. The V and J ends lost 5 bases and 11 bases, in that order; junction bases with no gene match: 11. CDR3 length equals 13 residues. Per germline, CDR1 MNHNS and CDR2 SASEGT. The CDR3 nucleotides read TGTGCCAGCAGTCTCGGACAGGCATCGCGGGCTTTCTTT. Translating it yields CASSLGQASRAFF.

The chain combines TRBV12-3 or TRBV12-4 with TRBJ2-5, with 9 bases that match TRBD1. J was trimmed by 5 bases and V by 9 bases; bases with no gene match: 4. CDR3 length: 12 residues. This CDR3 is CASHTGGETQYF. CDR3 coding DNA: TGTGCCAGTCACACAGGGGGCGAGACCCAGTACTTC.

This clonotype was seen ten or more times. The rearrangement joins TRBV6-5 to TRBJ2-3, with TRBD2 as a possible D gene (5 bases). The V end was cut by 6 bases, the J end by 1 base, with 17 bases between. Germline V CDR1 and CDR2: MNHEY, SVGAGI. The CDR3 sequence is 16 residues long. CDR3 DNA: TGTGCCAGCAGGCCTGTGGGAAGGCGGGGCACAGATACGCAGTATTTT. As protein: CASRPVGRRGTDTQYF.

This clonotype qualifies as medium-sized. The V gene is TRBV19, the J gene TRBJ2-2; D not resolved. The germline CDR1 and CDR2 sequences are LNHDA and SQIVND (reference sequence). The CDR3 consists of 16 residues. Trimming removed 2 bases at V and 1 base at J, with 11 bases between. The DNA for the CDR3 is TGTGCCAGTAGTATATCGGCACAGATGAACACCGGGGAGCTGTTTTTT. Translation gives CASSISAQMNTGELFF.

By sample fraction, this clonotype is medium-sized. The chain carries TRBV2 and TRBJ1-1, with D tentatively TRBD1 (5 bases). The CDR3 has 13 residues. Germline loops: CDR1 SNHLY, CDR2 FYNNEI. The ends were cut back, 4 bases at V and 6 bases at J, with 12 bases in the middle. The DNA of the CDR3 is TGTGCCAGCAGTGCCCCGGGGGGACCTGAAGCTTTCTTT. Amino acid sequence: CASSAPGGPEAFF.

This clonotype was seen a single time. V gene TRBV21-1 combines with J gene TRBJ2-7; TRBD1, the table's D call, lacks a check against the DNA. TRBV21-1 is marked as a pseudogene. CDR3 length equals 15 residues. The CDR3 spells CASSKETGGRREQHF. The CDR3 bases are TGTGCCAGCAGCAAGGAGACAGGGGGAAGGAGAGAGCAGCACTTC.

The CDR3 coding sequence is TGTGCCAGCAGCCAGATCCCGGGACAGGGGGCGAGGAACACTGAAGCTTTCTTT. It encodes CASSQIPGQGARNTEAFF. The chain is built from TRBV3-1 and TRBJ1-1; 12 nucleotides align to TRBD1. Trimming took 3 bases from V and 1 from J; bases not matched to a gene: 9. Germline V gene sequence: CDR1 LGHDT, CDR2 YNNKEL (reference sequence). The CDR3 consists of 18 residues.

This clonotype appeared many times. The rearrangement joins TRBV20-1 to TRBJ1-5, with D tentatively TRBD1 (6 bases). The CDR3 is 13 amino acids. The germline V gene encodes CDR1 DFQATT and CDR2 SNEGSKA (reference sequence). Trimming took off 8 bases at V and 3 bases at J, with 14 bases between the two ends. This CDR3 is CSSRGQFNQPQHF. CDR3 sequence (DNA): TGCAGTTCACGTGGACAGTTCAATCAGCCCCAGCATTTT.

By proportion, this clonotype is medium-sized. This CDR3 reads CASSLEPYTEAFF. The CDR3 DNA follows: TGTGCCAGCAGCTTAGAGCCGTACACTGAAGCTTTCTTT. This chain uses TRBV7-6 with TRBJ1-1, with D unclear. The germline V gene has CDR1 SGHVS and CDR2 FNYEAQ. V was shortened by 1 base and J by 3 bases, with 6 bases between the two germline ends. This CDR3 has 13 residues.

This clonotype is deemed medium-sized. The V gene is TRBV18, the J gene TRBJ1-5, with a weak D call TRBD1 (6 bases). Per germline, CDR1 KGHSH and CDR2 LQKENI. CDR3 length: 16 residues. The V end lost 0 bases, the J end lost 1 base, and 10 bases lay between the germline ends. The CDR3 DNA sequence: TGTGCCAGCTCACCACCTGGACAGTTCAGCAATCAGCCCCAGCATTTT. Translating gives CASSPPGQFSNQPQHF. Looking up the rest from reference TRBV18 and TRBJ1-5 gives the full variable domain: NAGVMQNPRHLVRRRGQEARLRCSPMKGHSHVYWYRQLPEEGLKFMVYLQKENIIDESGMPKERFSAEFPKEGPSILRIQQVVRGDSAAYFCASSPPGQFSNQPQHFGDGTRLSIL.

There are many counts of this clonotype. The chain couples TRBV3-1 to TRBJ2-3, with D uncertain. V lost 4 bases and J 6 bases, leaving 26 bases between the germline ends. The length of the CDR3 is 18 residues. The germline gives CDR1 LGHDT, CDR2 YNNKEL (reference sequence). The chain's CDR3 is CASSRAPDGSAPRDTQYF. The CDR3 region has the DNA TGTGCCAGCAGCCGAGCTCCGGACGGCAGCGCCCCCAGGGATACGCAGTATTTT.

This clonotype qualifies as medium-sized. The rearrangement uses TRBV6-5 and TRBJ1-1, with a possible D match to TRBD1 (6 bases). Trimming cost V 1 base and J 5 bases, with 14 bases left between them. Germline values: CDR1 MNHEY, CDR2 SVGAGI. This CDR3 is 15 amino acids long. The CDR3 loop is CASSYYRDHLTEAFF. The DNA for the CDR3 is TGTGCCAGCAGTTACTACAGGGACCACTTAACTGAAGCTTTCTTT.

This clonotype was counted many times. The chain is built from TRBV2 and TRBJ2-7, with D perhaps given as TRBD1 or TRBD2 (5 bases each). Germline loops: CDR1 SNHLY, CDR2 FYNNEI. Trimming stripped 1 base from V and 6 bases from J, with 19 bases between. This CDR3 comprises 16 residues. This CDR3 is CASSEEGEIRVFEQYF. The CDR3 nucleotides read TGTGCCAGCAGTGAAGAAGGGGAGATTAGAGTCTTCGAGCAGTACTTC.

This clonotype came up many times. The J gene is TRBJ1-5, the V gene TRBV29-1; D remains ambiguous. V shed 5 bases and J shed 1 base, with 9 bases lying between them. CDR1 and CDR2 from the germline V gene are SQVTM and ANQGSEA. The CDR3 is made up of 13 amino acids. CDR3 loop: CSVRTSSNQPQHF. DNA of the CDR3: TGCAGCGTTCGCACCTCAAGCAATCAGCCCCAGCATTTT.

This clonotype rates as medium-sized. V and J are TRBV6-1 and TRBJ1-2; the D gene is possibly TRBD1 (6 bases). The CDR3 contains 15 residues. The V end was cut by 11 bases, the J end by 4 bases, with 23 bases between. From germline, CDR1 is MNHNS and CDR2 SASEGT. CDR3 sequence reads: CAGSLDSDSRYGYTF. The CDR3, as DNA: TGTGCCGGATCCCTCGACTCGGACAGCCGCTATGGCTACACCTTC.

By frequency in the sample, this clonotype is medium-sized. The chain recombines TRBV29-1 with TRBJ2-1; 11 nucleotides agree with TRBD2. V was clipped by 6 bases and J by 0 bases; unmatched bases: 7. From germline, CDR1 is SQVTM and CDR2 ANQGSEA. The CDR3 has 16 residues. The DNA for the CDR3 is TGCAGCGTCCTTACTAGCGGGGGTAGCTCCTACAATGAGCAGTTCTTC. It translates to CSVLTSGGSSYNEQFF.

This clonotype is judged medium-sized (0.01 to 0.1%). The chain carries TRBV7-2 and TRBJ2-3; 10 nucleotides align to TRBD2. The J segment lost 6 bases and the V segment lost 0 bases, leaving 0 bases of the junction unmatched. CDR1 is SGHTA, CDR2 FQGNSA, per germline. This CDR3 comprises 14 residues. The chain's CDR3 is CASSLAGLADTQYF. In DNA form, the CDR3 reads TGTGCCAGCAGCTTAGCGGGACTAGCGGATACGCAGTATTTT.

This clonotype was detected many times. The gene calls are TRBV6-6 and TRBJ1-1; the D is unclear. V was clipped by 2 bases and J by 10 bases, with 14 bases between them. CDR1 is MNHNY and CDR2 is SVGAGI in the germline V gene (reference sequence). This CDR3 contains 13 residues. The CDR3 nucleotides read TGTGCCAGCAGTTACAACGGAGGCCCGCCAGCTTTCTTT. It specifies CASSYNGGPPAFF.